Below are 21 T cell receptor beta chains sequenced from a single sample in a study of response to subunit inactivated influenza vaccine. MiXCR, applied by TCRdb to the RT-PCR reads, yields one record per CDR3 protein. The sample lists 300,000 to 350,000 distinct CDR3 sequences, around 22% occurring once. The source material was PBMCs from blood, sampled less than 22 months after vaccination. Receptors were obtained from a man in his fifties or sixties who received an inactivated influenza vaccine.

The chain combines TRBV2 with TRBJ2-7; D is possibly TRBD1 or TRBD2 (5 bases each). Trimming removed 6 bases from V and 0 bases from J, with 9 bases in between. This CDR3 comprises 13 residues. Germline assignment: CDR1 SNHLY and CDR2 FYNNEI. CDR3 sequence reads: CASRRDGSYEQYF. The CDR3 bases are TGTGCCAGCAGGAGGGACGGCTCCTACGAGCAGTACTTC.

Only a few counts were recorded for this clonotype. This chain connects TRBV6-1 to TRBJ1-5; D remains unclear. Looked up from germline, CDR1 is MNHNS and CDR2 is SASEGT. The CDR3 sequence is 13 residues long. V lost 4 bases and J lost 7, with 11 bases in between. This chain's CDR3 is CASSGLTGQPQHF. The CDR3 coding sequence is TGTGCCAGCAGTGGACTGACGGGGCAGCCCCAGCATTTT.

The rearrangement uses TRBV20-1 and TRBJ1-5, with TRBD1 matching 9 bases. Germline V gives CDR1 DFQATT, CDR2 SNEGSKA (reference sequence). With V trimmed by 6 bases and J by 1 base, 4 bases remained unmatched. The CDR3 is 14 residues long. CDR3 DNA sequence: TGCAGTGCAAGACAGGGGGGGAGCAATCAGCCCCAGCATTTT. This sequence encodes CSARQGGSNQPQHF.

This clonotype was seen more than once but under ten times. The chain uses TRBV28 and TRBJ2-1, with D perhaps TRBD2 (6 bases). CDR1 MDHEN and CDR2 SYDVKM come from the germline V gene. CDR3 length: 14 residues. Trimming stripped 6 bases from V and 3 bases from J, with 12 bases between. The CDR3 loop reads CASRRSGVYNEQFF. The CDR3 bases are TGTGCCAGCAGGAGGTCGGGGGTCTACAATGAGCAGTTCTTC.

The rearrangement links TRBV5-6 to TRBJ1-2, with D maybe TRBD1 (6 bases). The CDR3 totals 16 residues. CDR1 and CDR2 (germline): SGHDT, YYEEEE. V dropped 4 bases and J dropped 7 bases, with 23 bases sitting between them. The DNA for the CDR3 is TGTGCCAGCAGCATTACCCCACAGGGAGCCCTGGTTGGCTACACCTTC. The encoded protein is CASSITPQGALVGYTF.

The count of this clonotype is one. CDR3 sequence reads: CASSLAGHETYNEQFF. The CDR3, as DNA: TGTGCCAGCAGCTTGGCCGGACACGAGACCTACAATGAGCAGTTCTTC. The chain recombines TRBV5-5 with TRBJ2-1; tentative D call: TRBD1 (5 bases). The CDR3 runs to 16 residues. Trimming removed 0 bases from V and 2 bases from J, with 12 bases in between. The germline CDR1 and CDR2 sequences are SGHKS and YYEKEE (reference sequence).

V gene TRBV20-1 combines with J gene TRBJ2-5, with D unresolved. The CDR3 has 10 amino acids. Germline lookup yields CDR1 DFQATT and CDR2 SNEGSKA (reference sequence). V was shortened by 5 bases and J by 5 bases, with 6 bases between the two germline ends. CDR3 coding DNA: TGCAGTGCTCCCCGGGAGACCCAGTACTTC. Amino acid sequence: CSAPRETQYF.

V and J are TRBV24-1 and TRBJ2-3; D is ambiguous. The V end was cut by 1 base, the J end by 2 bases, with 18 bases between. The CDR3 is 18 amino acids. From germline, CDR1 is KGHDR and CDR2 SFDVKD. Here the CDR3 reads CATSDFSSSDRATDTQYF. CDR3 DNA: TGTGCCACCAGTGATTTCTCTAGTTCGGACCGGGCCACAGATACGCAGTATTTT.

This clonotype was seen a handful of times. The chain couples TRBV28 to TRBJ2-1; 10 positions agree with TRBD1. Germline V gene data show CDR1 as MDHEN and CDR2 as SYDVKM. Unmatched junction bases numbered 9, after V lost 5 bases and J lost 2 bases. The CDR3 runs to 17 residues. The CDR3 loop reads CASSATFGTGAYNEQFF. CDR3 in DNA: TGTGCCAGCAGTGCAACATTCGGGACAGGGGCCTACAATGAGCAGTTCTTC.

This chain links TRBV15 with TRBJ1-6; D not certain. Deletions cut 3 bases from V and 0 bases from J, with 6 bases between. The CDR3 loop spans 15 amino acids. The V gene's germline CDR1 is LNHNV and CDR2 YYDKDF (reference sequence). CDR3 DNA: TGTGCCACCAGCAGGGTCAGCTCCTATAATTCACCCCTCCACTTT. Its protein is CATSRVSSYNSPLHF.

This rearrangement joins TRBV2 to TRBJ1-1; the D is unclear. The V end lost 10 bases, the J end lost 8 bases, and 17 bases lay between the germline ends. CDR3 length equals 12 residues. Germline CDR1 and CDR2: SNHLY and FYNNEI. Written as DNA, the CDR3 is TGTGCCACCAGCATCCGAGGGATGGAAGCTTTCTTT. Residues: CATSIRGMEAFF.

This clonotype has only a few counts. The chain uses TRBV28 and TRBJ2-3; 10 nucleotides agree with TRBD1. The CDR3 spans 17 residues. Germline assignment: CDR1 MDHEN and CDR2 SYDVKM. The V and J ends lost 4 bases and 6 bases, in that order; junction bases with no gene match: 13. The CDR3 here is CASSWPGTGEKRDTQYF. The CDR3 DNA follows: TGTGCCAGCAGTTGGCCCGGGACAGGGGAGAAGAGGGATACGCAGTATTTT.

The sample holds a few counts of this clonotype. The CDR3 sequence is CSARDLLRPPDLYNEQFF. CDR3 nucleotide sequence: TGCAGTGCTAGAGACCTACTTCGGCCCCCCGATCTTTACAATGAGCAGTTCTTC. V and J are TRBV20-1 and TRBJ2-1; unclear D gene. The CDR3 has 18 amino acids. The V end lost 0 bases, the J end lost 4 bases, and 22 bases lay between the germline ends. The germline V gene has CDR1 DFQATT and CDR2 SNEGSKA (reference sequence).

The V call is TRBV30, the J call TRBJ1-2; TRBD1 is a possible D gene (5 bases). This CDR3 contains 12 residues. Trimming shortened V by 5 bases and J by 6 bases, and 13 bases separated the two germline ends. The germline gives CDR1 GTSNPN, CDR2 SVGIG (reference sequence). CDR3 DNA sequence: TGTGCCTGGGCCCGGGGCCATCATGGCTACACCTTC. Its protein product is CAWARGHHGYTF. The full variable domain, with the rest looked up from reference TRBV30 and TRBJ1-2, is SQTIHQWPATLVQPVGSPLSLECTVEGTSNPNLYWYRQAAGRGLQLLFYSVGIGQISSEVPQNLSASRPQDRQFILSSKKLLLSDSGFYLCAWARGHHGYTFGSGTRLTVV.

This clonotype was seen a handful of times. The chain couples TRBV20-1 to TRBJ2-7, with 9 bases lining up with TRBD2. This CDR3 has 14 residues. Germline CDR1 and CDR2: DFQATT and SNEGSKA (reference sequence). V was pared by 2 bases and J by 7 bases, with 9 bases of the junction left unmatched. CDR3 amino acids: CSARSSSGTGEQYF. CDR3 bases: TGCAGTGCTAGATCCTCTAGCGGGACCGGAGAGCAGTACTTC.

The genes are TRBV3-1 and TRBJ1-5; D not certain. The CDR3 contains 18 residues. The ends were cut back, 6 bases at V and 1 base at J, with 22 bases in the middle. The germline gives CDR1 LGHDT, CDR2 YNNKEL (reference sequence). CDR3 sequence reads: CASSFKIRTPQSNQPQHF. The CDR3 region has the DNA TGTGCCAGCAGTTTTAAAATACGGACCCCCCAGAGCAATCAGCCCCAGCATTTT.

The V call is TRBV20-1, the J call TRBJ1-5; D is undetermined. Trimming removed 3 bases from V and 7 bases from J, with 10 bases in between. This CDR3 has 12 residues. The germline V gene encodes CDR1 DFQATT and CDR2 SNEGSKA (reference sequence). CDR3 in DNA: TGCAGTGCTAGGCGGACTGGGCAGCCCCAGCATTTT. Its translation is CSARRTGQPQHF.

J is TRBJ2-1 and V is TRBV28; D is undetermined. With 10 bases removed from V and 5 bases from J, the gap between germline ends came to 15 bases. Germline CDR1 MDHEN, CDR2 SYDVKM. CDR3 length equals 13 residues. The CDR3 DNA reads TGTGCCATGGCCAGAAGAAGTGACAATGAGCAGTTCTTC. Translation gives CAMARRSDNEQFF. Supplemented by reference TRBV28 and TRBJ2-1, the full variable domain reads DVKVTQSSRYLVKRTGEKVFLECVQDMDHENMFWYRQDPGLGLRLIYFSYDVKMKEKGDIPEGYSVSREKKERFSLILESASTNQTSMYLCAMARRSDNEQFFGPGTRLTVL.

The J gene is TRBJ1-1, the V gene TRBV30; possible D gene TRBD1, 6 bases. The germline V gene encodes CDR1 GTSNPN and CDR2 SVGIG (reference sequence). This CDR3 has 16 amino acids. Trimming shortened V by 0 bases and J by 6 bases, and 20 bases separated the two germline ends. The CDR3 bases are TGTGCCTGGAGTGTACCCTATTTAACAGGGAGCGCTGAAGCTTTCTTT. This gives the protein CAWSVPYLTGSAEAFF.

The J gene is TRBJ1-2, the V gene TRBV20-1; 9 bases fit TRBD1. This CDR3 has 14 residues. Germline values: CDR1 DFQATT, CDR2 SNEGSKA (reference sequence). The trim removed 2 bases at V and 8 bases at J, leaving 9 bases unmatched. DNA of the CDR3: TGCAGTGCTAGAACCCTGACAGGGGGTCACGGCTACACCTTC. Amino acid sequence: CSARTLTGGHGYTF.

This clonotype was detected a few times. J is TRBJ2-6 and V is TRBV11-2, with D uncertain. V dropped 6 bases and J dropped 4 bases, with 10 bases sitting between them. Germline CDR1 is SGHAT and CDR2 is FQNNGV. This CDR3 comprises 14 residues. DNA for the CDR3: TGTGCCAGCAGTTCCTCCGGGGGGGCCAACGTCCTGACTTTC. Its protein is CASSSSGGANVLTF.